This record looks at one T cell receptor beta chain sequence and its context. Each patient experienced a relapse that followed autologous stem cell transplantation, and brentuximab vedotin exposure varied. Patients reached a best response of complete response, partial response or progressive disease. Repertoires were generated with immunoSEQ multiplex PCR, while TCRdb's copy carries only in-frame clones and drops some. The data contain approximately 65,000 clones, 88% of them singletons. This specimen belongs to a study of PD-1 blockade in classical Hodgkin lymphoma. Trimming took off 2 bases at V and 7 bases at J, with 15 bases between the two ends. Germline CDR1 MNHNY, CDR2 SVGAGI (reference sequence). This CDR3 has 15 residues.

This TCR came from a human donor with classical Hodgkin lymphoma. V and J are TRBV6-6 and TRBJ1-3; D is perhaps TRBD1 (6 bases). The sequences come from peripheral blood mononuclear cells (PBMCs), collected at baseline. The chain's CDR3 is CASSYAAGARNTIYF. The CDR3 DNA reads TGTGCCAGCAGTTACGCGGCAGGGGCCAGGAACACCATATATTTT.